One and the same sample provided the 11 T cell receptor beta chains below, sequenced in a study of blood T cell repertoires in COVID-19. Only in-frame clones appear in the TCRdb table, and some are missing; sequencing was by immunoSEQ multiplex PCR. The sample holds over 85,000 clones, roughly 85% seen once. The source material was peripheral blood. The receptor source for this set is an elderly woman with active or convalescent COVID-19.

The chain couples TRBV11-3 to TRBJ2-7, with TRBD1 identical over 10 bases. The V gene end was trimmed by 5 bases and the J gene end by 7 bases; junction bases not matched to a gene: 8. The CDR3 runs 14 residues. Germline V gene sequence: CDR1 SGHNT, CDR2 YENEEA. The CDR3, as DNA: TGTGCCAGCAGCCCACGACAGGGGGCGAAGGAGCAGTACTTC. Translating gives CASSPRQGAKEQYF.

A single count supports this clone. The chain joins TRBV4-3 to TRBJ2-1; 10 bases agree with TRBD1. There are 15 residues in the CDR3. V was clipped by 4 bases and J by 8 bases; unmatched bases: 8. CDR1 is LGHNA, CDR2 YSLEER, per germline. CDR3 protein: CASSPRDRGMDEQFF. The CDR3 coding sequence is TGCGCCAGCAGCCCGCGGGACAGGGGTATGGATGAGCAGTTCTTC.

This clone was counted a few times. The chain employs TRBV5-1 and TRBJ2-3, with TRBD2 matching 10 bases. Germline-derived CDR1 and CDR2 are SGHRS and YFSETQ. The CDR3 consists of 12 residues. Here the CDR3 reads CVSGRETDTQYF. The CDR3 coding sequence is TGCGTAAGCGGGAGGGAAACAGATACGCAGTATTTT.

V gene TRBV19 combines with J gene TRBJ1-5, with D unclear. The CDR3 length is 17 residues. The V end lost 7 bases, the J end lost 4 bases, and 23 bases lay between the germline ends. The germline V gene encodes CDR1 LNHDA and CDR2 SQIVND (reference sequence). CDR3 in DNA: TGTGCCAGTACCGCCAGGCGAGGTGAGGGAGGGAATCAGCCCCAGCATTTT. Its translation is CASTARRGEGGNQPQHF.

The chain links TRBV9 to TRBJ2-6; TRBD1 matches 9 bases. Germline V gives CDR1 SGDLS, CDR2 YYNGEE. This CDR3 region has 18 residues. V was clipped by 3 bases and J by 1 base; unmatched bases: 8. The CDR3 nucleotides read TGTGCCAGCAGCGACAGACAGGGGGGTTATTCTGGGGCCAACGTCCTGACTTTC. It is translated as CASSDRQGGYSGANVLTF.

This clone was seen only once. CDR3 nucleotide sequence: TGTGCCAGCAGTGCGACAGGGGGCGCCCCATCCGAGCAGTACTTC. Translating it yields CASSATGGAPSEQYF. This chain links TRBV2 with TRBJ2-7; 10 positions agree with TRBD1. The CDR3 totals 15 residues. Germline V gene sequence: CDR1 SNHLY, CDR2 FYNNEI. The V gene end was trimmed by 4 bases and the J gene end by 6 bases; junction bases not matched to a gene: 9.

This chain connects TRBV4-2 to TRBJ2-3, with D possibly being TRBD2 (5 bases). The CDR3 is 16 residues long. CDR1 is LGHNA and CDR2 is YNFKEQ in the germline V gene. The V end was cut by 0 bases, the J end by 0 bases, with 10 bases between. CDR3 in amino acids: CASSQDNGGSTDTQYF. The CDR3 DNA is TGTGCCAGCAGCCAAGATAATGGCGGGAGCACAGATACGCAGTATTTT.

The chain couples TRBV11-3 to TRBJ2-7; 9 nucleotides agree with TRBD2. Germline V gives CDR1 SGHNT, CDR2 YENEEA. The CDR3 has 15 residues. Trimming took 1 base from V and 7 from J; bases not matched to a gene: 8. CDR3 loop: CASSLAGSGSQEQYF. CDR3 nucleotides: TGTGCCAGCAGCTTAGCAGGTAGCGGGAGTCAGGAGCAGTACTTC. The whole variable domain, remainder taken from reference TRBV11-3 and TRBJ2-7, is EAGVVQSPRYKIIEKKQPVAFWCNPISGHNTLYWYLQNLGQGPELLIRYENEEAVDDSQLPKDRFSAERLKGVDSTLKIQPAELGDSAVYLCASSLAGSGSQEQYFGPGTRLTVT.

In its sample, this clone was seen once. V gene TRBV7-2 combines with J gene TRBJ2-3, with 12 bases fitting TRBD2. J was trimmed by 8 bases and V by 4 bases; bases with no gene match: 13. The CDR3 extends over 17 amino acids. Germline CDR1 is SGHTA and CDR2 is FQGNSA. The CDR3 sequence: CASSSGLAGLLGGTQYF. CDR3 DNA sequence: TGTGCCAGCAGCTCCGGACTAGCGGGGCTACTTGGGGGTACGCAGTATTTT.

This chain joins TRBV9 and TRBJ2-1; D may be TRBD2 (6 bases). Germline-derived CDR1 and CDR2 are SGDLS and YYNGEE. The CDR3 sequence is 15 residues long. V lost 7 bases and J 4 bases, leaving 18 bases between the germline ends. The CDR3 spells CASSPRASEYNEQFF. CDR3 in DNA: TGTGCCAGCTCCCCGAGGGCTAGCGAATACAATGAGCAGTTCTTC.

The rearrangement links TRBV27 to TRBJ2-5, with no clear D. V was pared by 7 bases and J by 4 bases, with 13 bases between. This CDR3 is 13 amino acids long. Germline CDR1 reads MNHEY; CDR2 reads SMNVEV (reference sequence). The CDR3 here is CASKSFPGETQYF. The DNA for the CDR3 is TGTGCCAGCAAGAGCTTCCCAGGAGAGACCCAGTACTTC.